Described below is a single T cell receptor beta chain sequence and its context. Study processing details: ImmunoSEQ output held junction-only sequences without quality scores, so filtering differed. TCRdb keeps only in-frame clones here, not all; method: immunoSEQ multiplex PCR. The D gene and trimming were derived from the DNA, and the V and J assignments and clone size from that table. The data contain roughly 2,300,000 clones, around 90% of them singletons. This entry is derived from a study of shared clonotypes between healthy human individuals. The sequencing sample was made of naive CD4+ T cells from PBMCs. Subset reported: CD45RA+ positively selected. The source of this sequence is a man younger than 35 in good health. Some clones in this sample may be carry-over from other donors' samples.

CDR3 sequence reads: CASSEAPNRAGAYGYTF. The CDR3, as DNA: TGTGCCAGCAGTGAAGCGCCGAACAGGGCAGGGGCCTATGGCTACACCTTC. This rearrangement joins TRBV6-1 to TRBJ1-2, with D possibly TRBD1 on 6 matching bases. The germline V gene has CDR1 MNHNS and CDR2 SASEGT. V was trimmed by 0 bases and J by 4 bases, leaving 18 bases between them. This CDR3 comprises 17 residues.